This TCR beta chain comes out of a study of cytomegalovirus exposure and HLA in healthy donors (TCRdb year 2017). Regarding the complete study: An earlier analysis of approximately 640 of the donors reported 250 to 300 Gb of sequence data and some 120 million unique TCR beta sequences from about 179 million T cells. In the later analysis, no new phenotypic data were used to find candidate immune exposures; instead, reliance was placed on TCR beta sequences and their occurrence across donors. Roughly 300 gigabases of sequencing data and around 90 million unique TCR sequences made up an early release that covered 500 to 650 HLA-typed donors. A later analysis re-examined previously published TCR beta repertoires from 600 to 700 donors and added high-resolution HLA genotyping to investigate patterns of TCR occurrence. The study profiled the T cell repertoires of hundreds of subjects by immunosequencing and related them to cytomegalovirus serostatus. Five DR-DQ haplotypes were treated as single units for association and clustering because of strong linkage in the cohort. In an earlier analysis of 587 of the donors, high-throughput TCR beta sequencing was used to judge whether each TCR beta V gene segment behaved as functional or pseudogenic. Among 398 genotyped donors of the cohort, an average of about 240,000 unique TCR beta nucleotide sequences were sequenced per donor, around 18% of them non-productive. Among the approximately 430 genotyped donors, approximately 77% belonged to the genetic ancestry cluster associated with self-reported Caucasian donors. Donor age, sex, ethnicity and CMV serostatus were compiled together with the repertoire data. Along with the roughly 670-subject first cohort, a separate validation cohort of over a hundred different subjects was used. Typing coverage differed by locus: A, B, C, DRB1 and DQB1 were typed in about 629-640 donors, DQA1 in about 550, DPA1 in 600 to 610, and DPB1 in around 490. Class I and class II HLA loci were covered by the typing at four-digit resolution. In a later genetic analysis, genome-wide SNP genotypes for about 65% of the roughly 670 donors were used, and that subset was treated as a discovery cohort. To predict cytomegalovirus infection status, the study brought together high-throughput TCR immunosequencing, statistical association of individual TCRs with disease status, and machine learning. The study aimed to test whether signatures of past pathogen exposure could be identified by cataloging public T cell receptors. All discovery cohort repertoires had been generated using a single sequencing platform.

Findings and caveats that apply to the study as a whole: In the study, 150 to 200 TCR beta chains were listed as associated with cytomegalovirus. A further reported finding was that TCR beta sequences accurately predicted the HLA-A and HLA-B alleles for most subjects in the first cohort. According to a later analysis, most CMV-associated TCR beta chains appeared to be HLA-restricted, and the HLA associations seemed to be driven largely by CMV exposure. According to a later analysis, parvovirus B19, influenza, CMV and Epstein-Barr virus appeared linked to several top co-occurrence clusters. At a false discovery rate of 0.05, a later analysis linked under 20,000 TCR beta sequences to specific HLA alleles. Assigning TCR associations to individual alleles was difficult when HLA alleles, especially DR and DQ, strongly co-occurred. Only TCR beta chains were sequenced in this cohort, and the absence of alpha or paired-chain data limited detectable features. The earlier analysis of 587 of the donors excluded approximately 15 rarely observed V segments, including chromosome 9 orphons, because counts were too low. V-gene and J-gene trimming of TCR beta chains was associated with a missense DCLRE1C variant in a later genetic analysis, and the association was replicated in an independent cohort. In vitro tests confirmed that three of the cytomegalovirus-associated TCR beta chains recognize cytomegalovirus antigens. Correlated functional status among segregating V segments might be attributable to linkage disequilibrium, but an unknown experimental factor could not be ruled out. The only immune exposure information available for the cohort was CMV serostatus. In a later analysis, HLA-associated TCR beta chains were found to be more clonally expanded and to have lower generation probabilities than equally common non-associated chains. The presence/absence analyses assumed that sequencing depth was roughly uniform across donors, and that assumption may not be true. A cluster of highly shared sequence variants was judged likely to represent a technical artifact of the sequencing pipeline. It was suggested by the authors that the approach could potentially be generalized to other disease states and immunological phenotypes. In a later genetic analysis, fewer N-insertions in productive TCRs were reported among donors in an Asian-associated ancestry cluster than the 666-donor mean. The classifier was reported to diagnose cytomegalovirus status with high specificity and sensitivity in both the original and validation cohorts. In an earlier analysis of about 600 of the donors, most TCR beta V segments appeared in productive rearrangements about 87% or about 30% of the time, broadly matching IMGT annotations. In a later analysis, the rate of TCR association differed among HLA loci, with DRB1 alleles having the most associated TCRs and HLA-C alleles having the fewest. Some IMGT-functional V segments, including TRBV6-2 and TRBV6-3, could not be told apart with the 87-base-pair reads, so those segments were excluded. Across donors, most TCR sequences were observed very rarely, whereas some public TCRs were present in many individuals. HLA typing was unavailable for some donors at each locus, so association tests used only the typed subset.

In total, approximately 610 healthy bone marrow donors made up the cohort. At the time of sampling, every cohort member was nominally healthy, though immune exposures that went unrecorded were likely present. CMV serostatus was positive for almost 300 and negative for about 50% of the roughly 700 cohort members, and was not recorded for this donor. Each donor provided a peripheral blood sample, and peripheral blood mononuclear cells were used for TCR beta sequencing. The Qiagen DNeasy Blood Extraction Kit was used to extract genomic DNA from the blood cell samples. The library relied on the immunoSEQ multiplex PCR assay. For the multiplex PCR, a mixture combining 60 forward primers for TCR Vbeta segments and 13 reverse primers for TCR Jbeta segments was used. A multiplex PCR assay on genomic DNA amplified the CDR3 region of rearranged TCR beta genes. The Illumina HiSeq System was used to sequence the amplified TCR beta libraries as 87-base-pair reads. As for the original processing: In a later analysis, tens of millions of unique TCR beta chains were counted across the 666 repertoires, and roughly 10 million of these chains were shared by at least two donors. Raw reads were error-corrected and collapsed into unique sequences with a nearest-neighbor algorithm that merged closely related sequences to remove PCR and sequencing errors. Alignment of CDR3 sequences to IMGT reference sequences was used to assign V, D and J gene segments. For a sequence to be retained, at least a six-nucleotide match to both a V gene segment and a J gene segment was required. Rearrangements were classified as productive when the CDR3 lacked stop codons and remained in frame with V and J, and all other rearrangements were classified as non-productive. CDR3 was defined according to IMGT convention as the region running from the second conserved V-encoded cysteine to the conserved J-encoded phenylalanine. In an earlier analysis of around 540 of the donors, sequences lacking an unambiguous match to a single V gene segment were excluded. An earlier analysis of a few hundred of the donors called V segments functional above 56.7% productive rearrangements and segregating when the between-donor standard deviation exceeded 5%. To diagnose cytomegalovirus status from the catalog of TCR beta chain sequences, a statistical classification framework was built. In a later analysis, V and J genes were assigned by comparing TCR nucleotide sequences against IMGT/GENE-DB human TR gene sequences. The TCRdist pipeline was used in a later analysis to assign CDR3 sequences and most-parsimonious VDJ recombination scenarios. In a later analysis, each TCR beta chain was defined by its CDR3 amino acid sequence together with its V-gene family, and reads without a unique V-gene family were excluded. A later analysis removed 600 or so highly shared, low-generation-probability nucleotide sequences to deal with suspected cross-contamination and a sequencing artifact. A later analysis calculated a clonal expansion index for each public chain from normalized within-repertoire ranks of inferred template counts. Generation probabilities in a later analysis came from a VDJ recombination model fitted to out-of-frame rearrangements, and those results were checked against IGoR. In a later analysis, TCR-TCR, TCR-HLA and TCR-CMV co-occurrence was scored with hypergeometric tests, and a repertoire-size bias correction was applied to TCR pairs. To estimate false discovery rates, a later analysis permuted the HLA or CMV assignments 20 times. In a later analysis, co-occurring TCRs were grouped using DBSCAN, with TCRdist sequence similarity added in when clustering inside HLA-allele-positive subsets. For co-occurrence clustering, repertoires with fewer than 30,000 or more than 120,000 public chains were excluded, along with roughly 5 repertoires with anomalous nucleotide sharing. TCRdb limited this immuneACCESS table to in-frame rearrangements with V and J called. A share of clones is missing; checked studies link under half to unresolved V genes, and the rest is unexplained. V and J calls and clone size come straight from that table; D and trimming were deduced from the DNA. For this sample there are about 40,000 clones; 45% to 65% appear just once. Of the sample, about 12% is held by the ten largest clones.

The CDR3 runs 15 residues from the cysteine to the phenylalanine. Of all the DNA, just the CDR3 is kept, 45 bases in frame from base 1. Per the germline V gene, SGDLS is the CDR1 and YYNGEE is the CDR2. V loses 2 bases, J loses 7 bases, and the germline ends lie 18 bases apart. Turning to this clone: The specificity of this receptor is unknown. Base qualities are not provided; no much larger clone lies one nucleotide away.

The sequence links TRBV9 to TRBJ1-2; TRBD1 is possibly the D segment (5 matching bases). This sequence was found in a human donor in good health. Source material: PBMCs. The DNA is TGTGCCAGCAGCGTGCCGGACCAAAGGGGAAGTGGCTACACCTTC. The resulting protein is CASSVPDQRGSGYTF.